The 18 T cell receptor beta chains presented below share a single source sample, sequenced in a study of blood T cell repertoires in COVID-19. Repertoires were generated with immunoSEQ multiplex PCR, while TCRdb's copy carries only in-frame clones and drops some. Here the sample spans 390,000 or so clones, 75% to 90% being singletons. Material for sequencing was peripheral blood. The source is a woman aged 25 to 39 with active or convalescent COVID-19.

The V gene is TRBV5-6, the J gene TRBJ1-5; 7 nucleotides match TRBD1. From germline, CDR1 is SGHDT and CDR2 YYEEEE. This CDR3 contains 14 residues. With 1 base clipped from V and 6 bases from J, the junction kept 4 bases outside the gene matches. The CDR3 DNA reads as TGTGCCAGCAGCTTGATGTCAGGGGGTCAGCCCCAGCATTTT. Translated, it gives CASSLMSGGQPQHF.

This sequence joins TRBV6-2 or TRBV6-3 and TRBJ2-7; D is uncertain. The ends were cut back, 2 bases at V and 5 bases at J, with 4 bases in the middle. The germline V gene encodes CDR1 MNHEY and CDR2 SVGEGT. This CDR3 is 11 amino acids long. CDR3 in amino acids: CASSYGHEQYF. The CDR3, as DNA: TGTGCCAGCAGTTACGGGCACGAGCAGTACTTC.

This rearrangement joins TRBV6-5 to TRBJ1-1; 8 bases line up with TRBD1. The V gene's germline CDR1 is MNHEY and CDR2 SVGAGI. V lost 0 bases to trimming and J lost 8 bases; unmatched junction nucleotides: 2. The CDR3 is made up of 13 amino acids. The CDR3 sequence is CASSYSRQGEAFF. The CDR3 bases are TGTGCCAGCAGTTACTCTAGACAGGGGGAAGCTTTCTTT.

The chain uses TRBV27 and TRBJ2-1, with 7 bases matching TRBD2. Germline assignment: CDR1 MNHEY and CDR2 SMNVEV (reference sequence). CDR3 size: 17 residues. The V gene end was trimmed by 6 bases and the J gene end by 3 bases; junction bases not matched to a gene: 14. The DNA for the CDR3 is TGTGCCAGCAGGAAGGCGGGACTATCTATTGGCTACAATGAGCAGTTCTTC. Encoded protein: CASRKAGLSIGYNEQFF.

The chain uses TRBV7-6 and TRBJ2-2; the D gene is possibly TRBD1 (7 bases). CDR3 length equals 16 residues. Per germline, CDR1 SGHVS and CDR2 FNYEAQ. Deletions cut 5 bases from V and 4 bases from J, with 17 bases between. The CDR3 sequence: CASSQTQGGGTGELFF. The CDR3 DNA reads TGTGCCAGCAGCCAGACCCAGGGGGGAGGCACCGGGGAGCTGTTTTTT.

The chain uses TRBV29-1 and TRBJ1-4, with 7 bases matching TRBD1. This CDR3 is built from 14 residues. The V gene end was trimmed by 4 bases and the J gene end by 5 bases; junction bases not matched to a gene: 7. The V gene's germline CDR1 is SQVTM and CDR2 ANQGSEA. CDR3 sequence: CSVGGTETNEKLFF. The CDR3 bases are TGCAGCGTTGGAGGGACAGAGACAAATGAAAAACTGTTTTTT.

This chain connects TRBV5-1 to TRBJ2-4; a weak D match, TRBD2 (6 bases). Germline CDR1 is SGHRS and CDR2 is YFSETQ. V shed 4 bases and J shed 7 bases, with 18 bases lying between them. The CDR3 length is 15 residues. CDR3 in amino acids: CASSQTRSGDNIQYF. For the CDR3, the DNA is TGCGCCAGCAGCCAAACCCGGTCGGGGGACAACATTCAGTACTTC.

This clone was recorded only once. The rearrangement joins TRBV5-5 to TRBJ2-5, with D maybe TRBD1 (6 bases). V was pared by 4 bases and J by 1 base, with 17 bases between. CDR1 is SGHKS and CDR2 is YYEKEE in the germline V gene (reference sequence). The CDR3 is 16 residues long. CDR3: CASSAGQSSLQETQYF. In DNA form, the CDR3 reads TGTGCCAGCAGCGCAGGACAGAGTTCCCTCCAAGAGACCCAGTACTTC. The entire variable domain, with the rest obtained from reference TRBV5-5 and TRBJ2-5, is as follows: DAGVTQSPTHLIKTRGQQVTLRCSPISGHKSVSWYQQVLGQGPQFIFQYYEKEERGRGNFPDRFSARQFPNYSSELNVNALLLGDSALYLCASSAGQSSLQETQYFGPGTRLLVL.

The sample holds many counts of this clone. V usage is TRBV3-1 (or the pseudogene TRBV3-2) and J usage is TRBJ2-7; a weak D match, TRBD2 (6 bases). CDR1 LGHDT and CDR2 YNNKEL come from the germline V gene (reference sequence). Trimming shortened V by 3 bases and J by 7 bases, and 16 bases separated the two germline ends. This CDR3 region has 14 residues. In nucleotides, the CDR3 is TGTGCCAGCAGCCAGGCGGGACTGGCCATGGAGCAGTACTTC. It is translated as CASSQAGLAMEQYF.

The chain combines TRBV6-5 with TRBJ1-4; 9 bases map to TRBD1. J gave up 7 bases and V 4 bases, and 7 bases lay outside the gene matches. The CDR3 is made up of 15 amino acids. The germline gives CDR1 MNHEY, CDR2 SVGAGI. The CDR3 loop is CASSFRDREIEKLFF. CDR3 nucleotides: TGTGCCAGCAGTTTCCGGGACAGGGAGATTGAAAAACTGTTTTTT.

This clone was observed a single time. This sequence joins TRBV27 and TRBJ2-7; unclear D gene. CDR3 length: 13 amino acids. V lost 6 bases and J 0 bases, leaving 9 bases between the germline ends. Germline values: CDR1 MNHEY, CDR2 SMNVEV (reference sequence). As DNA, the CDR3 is TGTGCCAGCAGGGCCAGAAGCTCCTACGAGCAGTACTTC. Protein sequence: CASRARSSYEQYF.

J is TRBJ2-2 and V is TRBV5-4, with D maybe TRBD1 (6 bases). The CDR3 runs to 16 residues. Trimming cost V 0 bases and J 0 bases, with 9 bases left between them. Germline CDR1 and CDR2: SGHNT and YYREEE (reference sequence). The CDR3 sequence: CASSLVSGANTGELFF. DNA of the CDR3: TGTGCCAGCAGCTTGGTGTCAGGGGCGAACACCGGGGAGCTGTTTTTT.

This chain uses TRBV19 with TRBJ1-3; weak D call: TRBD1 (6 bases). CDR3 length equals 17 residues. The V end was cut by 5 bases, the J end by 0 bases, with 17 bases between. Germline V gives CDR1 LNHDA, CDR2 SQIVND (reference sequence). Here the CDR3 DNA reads TGTGCCAGTAGTGTCACAGGGACGGACAACTCTGGAAACACCATATATTTT. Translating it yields CASSVTGTDNSGNTIYF.

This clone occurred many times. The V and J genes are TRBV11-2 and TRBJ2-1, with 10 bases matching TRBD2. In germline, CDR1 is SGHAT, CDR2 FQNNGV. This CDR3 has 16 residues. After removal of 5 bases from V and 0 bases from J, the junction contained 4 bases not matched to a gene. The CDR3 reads CASSHLAGDSYNEQFF. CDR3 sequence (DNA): TGTGCCAGCAGCCACCTAGCGGGAGACTCCTACAATGAGCAGTTCTTC.

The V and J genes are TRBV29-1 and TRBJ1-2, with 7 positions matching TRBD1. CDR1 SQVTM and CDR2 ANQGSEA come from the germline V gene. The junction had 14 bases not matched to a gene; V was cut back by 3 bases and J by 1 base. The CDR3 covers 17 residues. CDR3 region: CSVEGLTGKSGNYGYTF. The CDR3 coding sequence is TGCAGCGTTGAGGGCTTGACAGGGAAATCTGGTAACTATGGCTACACCTTC.

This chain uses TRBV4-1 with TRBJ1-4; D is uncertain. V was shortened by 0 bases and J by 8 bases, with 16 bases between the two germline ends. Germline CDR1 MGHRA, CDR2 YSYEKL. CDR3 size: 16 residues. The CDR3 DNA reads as TGCGCCAGCAGCCAAGATCCCGGGGAGGGAATAGAAAAACTGTTTTTT. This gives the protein CASSQDPGEGIEKLFF.

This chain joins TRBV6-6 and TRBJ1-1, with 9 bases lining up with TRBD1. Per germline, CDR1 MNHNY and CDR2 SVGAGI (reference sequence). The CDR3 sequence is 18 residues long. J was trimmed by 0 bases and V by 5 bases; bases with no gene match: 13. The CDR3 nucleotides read TGTGCCAGCAGTCCCCGGGACAGGGCTCCGAGGATGAACACTGAAGCTTTCTTT. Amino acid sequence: CASSPRDRAPRMNTEAFF.

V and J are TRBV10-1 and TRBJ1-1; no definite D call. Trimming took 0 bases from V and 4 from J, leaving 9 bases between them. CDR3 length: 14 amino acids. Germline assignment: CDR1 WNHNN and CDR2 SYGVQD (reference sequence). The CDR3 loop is CASSESHGPTEAFF. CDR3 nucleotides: TGCGCCAGCAGTGAGTCTCATGGCCCCACTGAAGCTTTCTTT.